Described below is a single T cell receptor (beta chain) sequence and its context. It was with 60 Vbeta and 13 Jbeta primers that the PCR ran. Here immunoSEQ multiplex PCR was the method, and the copy in TCRdb shows in-frame clones only, minus some. Among 150,000 to 200,000 clones listed, 78% were seen once. This entry is derived from a study of cytomegalovirus exposure and HLA in healthy donors. There are 21 residues in the CDR3. CDR1 is LGHNA and CDR2 is YNFKEQ in the germline V gene. J was trimmed by 2 bases and V by 4 bases; bases with no gene match: 19. V and J are TRBV4-2 and TRBJ2-7; 14 nucleotides match TRBD2. The source is a woman in her 40s in good health and CMV-seropositive. Sample: PBMCs. CDR3 sequence reads: CASSPEPASGLAGGLTYEQYF. The CDR3 DNA reads TGTGCCAGCAGCCCCGAGCCGGCATCCGGACTAGCGGGGGGTCTCACCTACGAGCAGTACTTC.